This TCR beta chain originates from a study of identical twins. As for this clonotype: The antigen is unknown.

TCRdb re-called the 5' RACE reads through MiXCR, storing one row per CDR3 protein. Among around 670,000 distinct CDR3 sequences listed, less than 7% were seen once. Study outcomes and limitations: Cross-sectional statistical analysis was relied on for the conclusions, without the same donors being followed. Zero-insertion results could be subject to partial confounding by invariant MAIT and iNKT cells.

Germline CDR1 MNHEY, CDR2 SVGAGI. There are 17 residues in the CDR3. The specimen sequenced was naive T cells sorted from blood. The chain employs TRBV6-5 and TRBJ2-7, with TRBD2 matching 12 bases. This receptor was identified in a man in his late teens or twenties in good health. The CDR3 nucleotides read TGTGCCAGCAGTTACTTATCAAACTTCCTGACTAGCGGGGGACGGGGCGTC. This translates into CASSYLSNFLTSGGRGV.